The TCR beta chain described here comes from a study of T cells in women clearing cervical HPV infection. Study-level background: Women with histologically confirmed HPV16-related CIN3 or worse, 2 with invasive cancer, served as cases. Broader study findings: Effector/memory and HPV-specific T cells were not isolated, and association timing is unknown. TRBV6-7 abundance was lower in cases than controls (around 0.11% versus 0.15%).

Clones were read by immunoSEQ multiplex PCR, and TCRdb kept only the in-frame ones, dropping some. This sample's clone table lists 30,000 to 35,000 clones. On this clone itself: Its specificity is unknown. The observed sequence ends 3 residues before the CDR3 terminus, with the missing tail filled in from the germline J gene.

This CDR3 is 16 amino acids long. Germline CDR1 reads MNHEY; CDR2 reads SVGEGT. Trimming took 6 bases from V and 0 from J; bases not matched to a gene: 11. The gene calls are TRBV6-2 or TRBV6-3 and TRBJ2-7, with 7 positions matching TRBD2. The sequenced sample consisted of blood buffy coat. The receptor comes from a woman between 18 and 70 years old with a cervical HPV16 infection that either progressed to CIN3+ or cleared (not recorded which). The CDR3 sequence: CASRVTVLADSYEQYF. The covered CDR3 bases are TGTGCCAGCAGAGTTACCGTTCTAGCGGACTCCTACGAG.